The 17 T cell receptor beta chains given below trace back to one sample, sequenced in a study of blood T cell repertoires in COVID-19. Sequenced by immunoSEQ multiplex PCR; TCRdb stores in-frame clones only, minus some. The data show around 170,000 clones, with roughly 78% seen just once and about 6.5% held by the top ten. The specimen sequenced was peripheral blood. These receptors all come from a man between 70 and 80 years old with active or convalescent COVID-19.

The J gene is TRBJ1-4, the V gene TRBV9; 7 bases fit TRBD1. Germline values: CDR1 SGDLS, CDR2 YYNGEE. J lost 10 bases, V lost 6 bases, and 9 bases had no gene match. There are 13 residues in the CDR3. DNA of the CDR3: TGTGCCAGCACCGGGGACAGCGGGGGAAAACTGTTTTTT. As protein: CASTGDSGGKLFF.

The rearrangement links TRBV6-1 to TRBJ2-7; 8 bases are shared with TRBD1. V shed 3 bases, J shed 7 bases, and the junction held 5 bases outside the gene matches. Germline V gives CDR1 MNHNS, CDR2 SASEGT. The length of the CDR3 is 13 residues. In nucleotides, the CDR3 is TGTGCCAGCAGTGATGGACAGGGTTGGGAGCAGTACTTC. Residues: CASSDGQGWEQYF.

The chain couples TRBV7-8 to TRBJ2-2, with TRBD1 matching 9 bases. J lost 8 bases, V lost 3 bases, and 7 bases had no gene match. This CDR3 is built from 15 residues. Germline-derived CDR1 and CDR2 are SGHVS and FQNEAQ. CDR3 nucleotide sequence: TGTGCCAGCAGCTTTGGGGGACAGGGTTTGGGGGAGCTGTTTTTT. Translated: CASSFGGQGLGELFF.

The J gene is TRBJ1-1, the V gene TRBV5-1; TRBD1 matches at 10 bases. This CDR3 comprises 17 residues. Germline V gene data show CDR1 as SGHRS and CDR2 as YFSETQ. J was trimmed by 0 bases and V by 5 bases; bases with no gene match: 10. The CDR3: CASSMTGGVGMNTEAFF. Here the CDR3 DNA reads TGCGCCAGCAGTATGACAGGGGGCGTTGGGATGAACACTGAAGCTTTCTTT.

This sequence joins TRBV4-3 and TRBJ2-7; D is ambiguous. V lost 4 bases and J lost 0, with 10 bases in between. CDR1 and CDR2 from the germline V gene are LGHNA and YSLEER. The CDR3 length is 14 residues. The CDR3 protein is CASSRLSSSYEQYF. In DNA form, the CDR3 reads TGCGCCAGCAGCCGACTTTCCTCCTCCTACGAGCAGTACTTC.

The rearrangement links TRBV7-2 to TRBJ1-2, with 10 bases aligning to TRBD1. This CDR3 comprises 15 residues. With 3 bases clipped from V and 4 bases from J, the junction kept 5 bases outside the gene matches. CDR1 is SGHTA, CDR2 FQGNSA, per germline. The CDR3 DNA reads TGTGCCAGCAGCTTGGGACAGGGGACTTTCTATGGCTACACCTTC. Encoded protein: CASSLGQGTFYGYTF.

The rearrangement uses TRBV12-3 or TRBV12-4 and TRBJ1-5, with D hard to call. The V end lost 7 bases, the J end lost 4 bases, and 8 bases lay between the germline ends. The CDR3 sequence is 12 residues long. The CDR3: CASNPGNQPQHF. DNA for the CDR3: TGTGCCAGCAACCCGGGGAATCAGCCCCAGCATTTT.

The chain employs TRBV4-2 and TRBJ2-6; TRBD2 matches 14 bases. Germline lookup yields CDR1 LGHNA and CDR2 YNFKEQ. With V trimmed by 2 bases and J by 2 bases, 14 bases remained unmatched. This CDR3 has 22 amino acids. The CDR3 protein is CASSQKHTGTSGSSPGANVLTF. CDR3 bases: TGTGCCAGCAGCCAAAAACATACCGGGACTAGCGGGAGTTCCCCTGGGGCCAACGTCCTGACTTTC.

The gene calls are TRBV12-3 or TRBV12-4 and TRBJ1-2; D not certain. The germline V and J ends were trimmed by 3 bases and 8 bases, with 10 bases remaining between them. CDR3 length: 12 residues. CDR3 sequence (DNA): TGTGCCAGCAGTTTTAAGTCGGAGGGCTACACCTTC. Its translation is CASSFKSEGYTF.

V and J are TRBV5-8 and TRBJ1-2; D is unclear. This CDR3 is built from 15 residues. Germline loops: CDR1 SGHTS, CDR2 YDEGEE. Deletions cut 4 bases from V and 4 bases from J, with 17 bases between. The CDR3 bases are TGTGCCAGCAGCCCACAATTCGGACTCAGCTATGGCTACACCTTC. It specifies CASSPQFGLSYGYTF. The whole variable domain, remainder taken from reference TRBV5-8 and TRBJ1-2, is EAGVTQSPTHLIKTRGQQATLRCSPISGHTSVYWYQQALGLGLQFLLWYDEGEERNRGNFPPRFSGRQFPNYSSELNVNALELEDSALYLCASSPQFGLSYGYTFGSGTRLTVV.

The J gene is TRBJ2-1, the V gene TRBV23-1; 8 bases map to TRBD1. TRBV23-1 is given ORF status, its function remaining uncertain. V lost 9 bases, J lost 9 bases, and 7 bases stayed unmatched. The CDR3 is 12 residues long. CDR3 sequence: CARRDRGGEQFF. The CDR3 coding sequence is TGCGCCAGGAGAGACAGGGGAGGTGAGCAGTTCTTC.

J is TRBJ2-1 and V is TRBV19, with D possibly TRBD2 on 5 matching bases. Trimming removed 4 bases at V and 9 bases at J, with 19 bases between. From germline, CDR1 is LNHDA and CDR2 SQIVND (reference sequence). The CDR3 covers 15 residues. The CDR3 DNA sequence: TGTGCCAGTAGTACTCGGGGATACGGGTTCACTGAGCAGTTCTTC. This encodes CASSTRGYGFTEQFF.

The rearrangement joins TRBV27 to TRBJ1-1, with 7 positions matching TRBD1. Germline assignment: CDR1 MNHEY and CDR2 SMNVEV (reference sequence). The CDR3 contains 16 residues. With V trimmed by 6 bases and J by 4 bases, 14 bases remained unmatched. The CDR3 loop is CASSPLIGGLGTEAFF. CDR3 nucleotides: TGTGCCAGCAGCCCACTCATAGGGGGCTTGGGCACTGAAGCTTTCTTT.

This clone was seen a handful of times. V is TRBV6-5 and J is TRBJ1-2, with 9 nucleotides matching TRBD1. Trimming removed 9 bases from V and 4 bases from J; junction bases left unmatched: 12. Germline CDR1 MNHEY, CDR2 SVGAGI. This CDR3 region has 15 residues. Here the CDR3 reads CASLNYRGQAYGYTF. In DNA form, the CDR3 reads TGTGCCAGTCTTAACTACAGGGGGCAAGCCTATGGCTACACCTTC.

This clone was counted between two and nine times. The chain couples TRBV15 to TRBJ1-1, with 9 bases identical to TRBD1. The CDR3 sequence is 14 residues long. Looked up from germline, CDR1 is LNHNV and CDR2 is YYDKDF (reference sequence). V dropped 3 bases and J dropped 4; count of bases not matched to a gene: 3. The CDR3, as DNA: TGTGCCACCAGCAGTAGACAGGGGGGCACTGAAGCTTTCTTT. Protein sequence: CATSSRQGGTEAFF.

The chain employs TRBV19 and TRBJ2-1; 7 bases are shared with TRBD1. CDR1 LNHDA and CDR2 SQIVND come from the germline V gene (reference sequence). The V segment lost 5 bases and the J segment 4 bases; nucleotides outside the gene matches: 11. The CDR3 runs to 16 residues. For the CDR3, the DNA is TGTGCCAGTAGTCTTGGGATCGGGACAGTATACAATGAGCAGTTCTTC. Its protein product is CASSLGIGTVYNEQFF.

The chain is built from TRBV27 and TRBJ1-1; possibly TRBD1 for D (5 bases). Trimming shortened V by 1 base and J by 4 bases, and 16 bases separated the two germline ends. The length of the CDR3 is 16 residues. Germline V gene lookup returns CDR1 MNHEY and CDR2 SMNVEV (reference sequence). CDR3 DNA sequence: TGTGCCAGCAGTTTATATAGCGGGGCGCTAGGCACTGAAGCTTTCTTT. It specifies CASSLYSGALGTEAFF.